This entry is about one T cell receptor (beta chain). The sample belongs to a study of blood T cell repertoires in COVID-19. This CDR3 has 12 residues. Germline assignment: CDR1 LGHNA and CDR2 YSLEER. The V gene end was trimmed by 8 bases and the J gene end by 9 bases; junction bases not matched to a gene: 5. Cohorts were assigned according to the clinical history that participants reported. Clones were read by immunoSEQ multiplex PCR, and TCRdb kept only the in-frame ones, dropping some. The sample has fewer than 200,000 clones; 70% to 85% are singletons. The sequenced sample consisted of PBMCs or T cells enriched from blood (not recorded which). This chain links TRBV4-3 with TRBJ2-1; TRBD2 aligns across 9 bases. The TCR comes from a woman in her fifties or sixties with acute COVID-19. The DNA for the CDR3 is TGCGCCAGCGGGGCGGGGGGGCGTGAGCAGTTCTTC. It is translated as CASGAGGREQFF.